This TCR beta chain comes out of a study of vaccination and CD4 T cells after COVID-19. Study-wide background: Cells were stimulated with overlapping spike peptides from SARS-CoV-2, HCoV-NL63, HCoV-OC43 and HCoV-229E. Study-level results: The great majority, 304 of 307 vaccine-specific clones, proved spike mono-reactive in convalescent patients. Counts of SARS-CoV-2-reactive clonotypes had a median that went from around 20 to 38, a nonsignificant change.

The CDR3 contains 15 residues. Deletions cut 1 base from V and 8 bases from J, with 12 bases between. Germline CDR1 is SGHVS and CDR2 is FQNEAQ. The Oncomine TCR Beta short-read assay sequenced DNA from cultured CD4+ T cells. MiXCR, applied by TCRdb to the PCR reads, yields one record per CDR3 protein. The sample shows more than 9,000 distinct CDR3 sequences, over 30% of them seen only once. This clonotype was observed a handful of times. The antigen remains undetermined. The treatment: approximately 9-day PBMC culture with coronavirus spike peptide pools or control peptides (ViraFEST assay). This chain connects TRBV7-8 to TRBJ1-6, with D maybe TRBD1 (5 bases). The receptor was isolated from a human donor with COVID-19. Sequences were obtained from cultured CD4+ T cells from blood. CDR3 nucleotide sequence: TGTGCCAGCAGCTTAGGGAGGGGAATCGATTCACCCCTCCACTTT. Encoded protein: CASSLGRGIDSPLHF.